This T cell receptor beta chain was identified during a study of vaccination effects on CD4 cells after COVID-19. V gave up 3 bases and J gave up 4 bases, with 16 bases separating them. Germline CDR1 and CDR2: SGHKS and YYEKEE (reference sequence). This CDR3 comprises 15 residues. The repertoire was sequenced with immunoSEQ multiplex PCR; TCRdb's copy has only in-frame clones and lacks some. The sample shows 42,000 or so clones, around 75% of them seen only once. About this clone itself: What it recognizes is unknown.

Antigen-specific CD4+ T cells were first expanded with viral peptide pools by the ViraFEST assay and only then sequenced. Culture proceeded for approximately 10 days, and CD4+ T cells were then isolated. It was between March and December 2020 that the person had a SARS-CoV-2 infection confirmed by PCR. Sequenced material: CD4+ T cells from PBMCs cultured with a peptide pool, taken before COVID-19 vaccination. The TCR originated in a human donor who had a prior SARS-CoV-2 infection. This chain connects TRBV5-5 to TRBJ1-1, with D maybe TRBD1 (5 bases). This CDR3 reads CASSWGLVGGTEAFF. DNA for the CDR3: TGTGCCAGCAGCTGGGGATTGGTGGGGGGCACTGAAGCTTTCTTT.